These 32 T cell receptor beta chains came from one sample sequenced in a study of beta chain features in type 1 diabetes. These TCRs are of unknown antigen specificity. Study-wide points: People with Type 1 diabetes carried modestly yet significantly shorter TCRB CDR3s in all four CD4+ subsets.

Every isolated RNA sample was fully reverse transcribed, so sequencing captured expressed TCRB transcripts. Profiled with immunoSEQ multiplex PCR; TCRdb holds only in-frame clones, not every one. In the table there are around 160,000 clones, around 63% of which are singletons. The sample comprised naive CD4+ T cells from blood. The receptors were gathered from a man aged 30 to 45 with type 1 diabetes.

The gene calls are TRBV18 and TRBJ2-5; D ambiguous. The V end lost 6 bases, the J end lost 0 bases, and 8 bases lay between the germline ends. The germline V gene has CDR1 KGHSH and CDR2 LQKENI. The CDR3 has 13 residues. The CDR3, as DNA: TGTGCCAGCTCGCCAAACAACCAAGAGACCCAGTACTTC. This sequence encodes CASSPNNQETQYF.

This chain links TRBV5-1 with TRBJ2-7; 8 positions match TRBD1. The CDR3 is 14 amino acids. Germline V lookup: CDR1 SGHRS, CDR2 YFSETQ. Germline trimming cut 4 bases from V and 3 bases from J; bases unmatched to any gene: 6. CDR3 bases: TGCGCCAGCAGCGTCGGACAGGGTAGCTACGAGCAGTACTTC. Translated, it gives CASSVGQGSYEQYF.

The chain has TRBV7-8 and TRBJ2-1; 9 bases agree with TRBD1. There are 14 residues in the CDR3. The V gene end was trimmed by 3 bases and the J gene end by 7 bases; junction bases not matched to a gene: 4. CDR1 SGHVS and CDR2 FQNEAQ come from the germline V gene. The DNA for the CDR3 is TGTGCCAGCAGCTTCACCGGGACAGGGAATGAGCAGTTCTTC. This gives the protein CASSFTGTGNEQFF. The complete variable domain, with remaining parts taken from reference TRBV7-8 and TRBJ2-1, reads GAGVSQSPRYKVAKRGQDVALRCDPISGHVSLFWYQQALGQGPEFLTYFQNEAQLDKSGLPSDRFFAERPEGSVSTLKIQRTQQEDSAVYLCASSFTGTGNEQFFGPGTRLTVL.

This clone was counted a few times. This sequence joins TRBV9 and TRBJ2-2; no definite D call. Germline-derived CDR1 and CDR2 are SGDLS and YYNGEE. The CDR3 has 15 amino acids. V was cut by 2 bases and J by 0 bases, with 8 bases left in between. The CDR3 coding sequence is TGTGCCAGCAGCGTTGAGGCTTCGAACACCGGGGAGCTGTTTTTT. This codes for CASSVEASNTGELFF.

The chain recombines TRBV7-8 with TRBJ1-5; D remains ambiguous. Trimming left V 1 base short and J 5 bases short, with 12 bases between. Germline V gives CDR1 SGHVS, CDR2 FQNEAQ. This CDR3 comprises 15 residues. The CDR3 nucleotides are TGTGCCAGCAGCTTAGTGGGGATGGGAGATCAGCCCCAGCATTTT. The encoded protein is CASSLVGMGDQPQHF.

The chain links TRBV14 to TRBJ1-2; D is ambiguous. Between the trimmed V and J ends, which lost 1 base and 8 bases, there was a span of 11 bases. Germline V gene lookup returns CDR1 SGHDN and CDR2 FVKESK. The CDR3 has 13 amino acids. The CDR3 spells CASSQVERVGYTF. CDR3 DNA sequence: TGTGCCAGCAGCCAAGTTGAAAGGGTCGGCTACACCTTC.

V usage is TRBV30 and J usage is TRBJ1-1; D may be TRBD1 (6 bases). Germline V CDR1 and CDR2: GTSNPN, SVGIG (reference sequence). The CDR3 consists of 13 residues. CDR3 sequence (DNA): TGTGGCTCGCAGGGGTCGTTATACGGCGAAGCTTTCTTT. It yields the protein CGSQGSLYGEAFF.

This clone was seen a few times. This chain connects TRBV30 to TRBJ1-1; 8 bases fit TRBD1. With 5 bases clipped from V and 5 bases from J, the junction kept 7 bases outside the gene matches. The CDR3 is made up of 13 amino acids. CDR1 and CDR2 from the germline V gene are GTSNPN and SVGIG (reference sequence). The CDR3 loop reads CAWGWTGKTEAFF. DNA of the CDR3: TGTGCCTGGGGGTGGACAGGGAAAACTGAAGCTTTCTTT.

V is TRBV5-1 and J is TRBJ2-5; no clear D. CDR3 size: 12 residues. Germline V gives CDR1 SGHRS, CDR2 YFSETQ. Trimming shortened V by 5 bases and J by 1 base, and 6 bases separated the two germline ends. In DNA, the CDR3 is TGCGCCAGCAGTACTTTCCAAGAGACCCAGTACTTC. Translation gives CASSTFQETQYF.

V usage is TRBV19 and J usage is TRBJ2-1; no clear D. The CDR3 totals 13 residues. CDR1 is LNHDA and CDR2 is SQIVND in the germline V gene (reference sequence). V lost 3 bases to trimming and J lost 7 bases, with 10 bases between them. The CDR3 region is CASSIGSVNEQFF. The DNA for the CDR3 is TGTGCCAGTAGTATCGGCTCGGTGAATGAGCAGTTCTTC.

V gene TRBV7-2 combines with J gene TRBJ2-7; D not resolved. V was trimmed by 3 bases and J by 2 bases, leaving 14 bases between them. The CDR3 has 15 amino acids. Germline V gene sequence: CDR1 SGHTA, CDR2 FQGNSA. The CDR3, as DNA: TGTGCCAGCAGCTTGCCGACATCGGCAACCTACGAGCAGTACTTC. It specifies CASSLPTSATYEQYF. Filled out from reference TRBV7-2 and TRBJ2-7, the complete variable domain reads GAGVSQSPSNKVTEKGKDVELRCDPISGHTALYWYRQSLGQGLEFLIYFQGNSAPDKSGLPSDRFSAERTGGSVSTLTIQRTQQEDSAVYLCASSLPTSATYEQYFGPGTRLTVT.

V and J are TRBV11-2 and TRBJ2-7; 7 nucleotides agree with TRBD1. The trim removed 5 bases at V and 4 bases at J, leaving 8 bases unmatched. The germline V gene has CDR1 SGHAT and CDR2 FQNNGV. This CDR3 comprises 14 residues. CDR3 nucleotide sequence: TGTGCCAGCAGCCGCGACAGGGCTTTTTACGAGCAGTACTTC. This translates into CASSRDRAFYEQYF.

This rearrangement joins TRBV5-1 to TRBJ2-4; D uncertain. The CDR3 length is 12 residues. In germline, CDR1 is SGHRS, CDR2 YFSETQ. V lost 4 bases to trimming and J lost 7 bases, with 9 bases between them. The CDR3 DNA reads as TGCGCCAGCAGCGACCCCGGGAACATTCAGTACTTC. Protein sequence: CASSDPGNIQYF.

The chain has TRBV6-6 and TRBJ2-3; tentative D call: TRBD1 (6 bases). CDR3 size: 14 residues. V was trimmed by 6 bases and J by 0 bases, leaving 10 bases between them. CDR1 is MNHNY, CDR2 SVGAGI, per germline (reference sequence). The CDR3 DNA follows: TGTGCCAGCAGCCTAGGGGGAAGCACAGATACGCAGTATTTT. It encodes CASSLGGSTDTQYF.

The V gene is TRBV7-9, the J gene TRBJ1-1; TRBD1 might be the D (6 bases). The CDR3 runs 14 residues. The germline CDR1 and CDR2 sequences are SEHNR and FQNEAQ (reference sequence). V lost 5 bases, J lost 3 bases, and 13 bases lay in between. CDR3 DNA: TGTGCCAGCAGCAAACAGGGAGTGGACACTGAAGCTTTCTTT. Encoded protein: CASSKQGVDTEAFF.

The chain couples TRBV9 to TRBJ2-2; D gene ambiguous. This CDR3 region has 12 residues. The V end was cut by 4 bases, the J end by 5 bases, with 6 bases between. Germline values: CDR1 SGDLS, CDR2 YYNGEE. This CDR3 is CASSPLTGELFF. The CDR3 bases are TGTGCCAGCAGCCCCCTGACCGGGGAGCTGTTTTTT.

The gene calls are TRBV5-4 and TRBJ2-3, with TRBD2 matching 11 bases. Germline loops: CDR1 SGHNT, CDR2 YYREEE (reference sequence). There are 16 residues in the CDR3. The ends lost 2 bases at V and 6 bases at J; junction bases unmatched: 8. The CDR3 spells CASSFGLAGTGDTQYF. In nucleotides, the CDR3 is TGTGCCAGCAGCTTTGGACTAGCGGGTACCGGGGATACGCAGTATTTT.

The chain is built from TRBV30 and TRBJ2-2, with no clear D. Germline values: CDR1 GTSNPN, CDR2 SVGIG (reference sequence). The CDR3 sequence is 14 residues long. The V gene lost 1 base and the J gene lost 0 bases, with 6 bases spanning the gap. The CDR3: CAWSGVSNTGELFF. The CDR3 DNA is TGTGCCTGGAGTGGGGTGTCGAACACCGGGGAGCTGTTTTTT.

There are a few counts of this clone. The chain has TRBV2 and TRBJ2-3, with D perhaps matching TRBD1 or TRBD2 (5 bases each). The germline V gene encodes CDR1 SNHLY and CDR2 FYNNEI. Deletions cut 6 bases from V and 4 bases from J, with 14 bases between. The CDR3 runs 14 residues. The CDR3 DNA sequence: TGTGCCAGCAGCCACAGGATGAGGGCAGATACGCAGTATTTT. It yields the protein CASSHRMRADTQYF.

There are a few counts of this clone. The CDR3: CASSELAGVTNEQFF. CDR3 in DNA: TGTGCCAGCAGCGAACTAGCGGGGGTCACCAATGAGCAGTTCTTC. The J gene is TRBJ2-1, the V gene TRBV7-6, with TRBD2 identical over 11 bases. Unmatched junction bases numbered 6, after V lost 5 bases and J lost 6 bases. The CDR3 spans 15 residues. The germline V gene encodes CDR1 SGHVS and CDR2 FNYEAQ.

This clone was detected a few times. The V call is TRBV29-1, the J call TRBJ2-1, with unresolved D. V was pared by 7 bases and J by 10 bases, with 14 bases between. From germline, CDR1 is SQVTM and CDR2 ANQGSEA. This CDR3 has 11 residues. The CDR3 protein is CSAYTSWEQFF. CDR3 bases: TGCAGCGCCTATACTTCGTGGGAGCAGTTCTTC.

This chain links TRBV2 with TRBJ2-3; D is unresolved. The germline gives CDR1 SNHLY, CDR2 FYNNEI. The CDR3 consists of 17 residues. V was cut by 3 bases and J by 0 bases, with 16 bases left in between. The CDR3 here is CASSEPRGLTSTDTQYF. DNA of the CDR3: TGTGCCAGCAGTGAGCCAAGAGGTCTAACTAGCACAGATACGCAGTATTTT. The whole variable domain, remainder taken from reference TRBV2 and TRBJ2-3, is EPEVTQTPSHQVTQMGQEVILRCVPISNHLYFYWYRQILGQKVEFLVSFYNNEISEKSEIFDDQFSVERPDGSNFTLKIRSTKLEDSAMYFCASSEPRGLTSTDTQYFGPGTRLTVL.

The chain carries TRBV25-1 and TRBJ1-2, with TRBD1 matching over 7 bases. From germline, CDR1 is MGHDK and CDR2 SYGVNS. V was pared by 4 bases and J by 2 bases, with 4 bases of the junction left unmatched. This CDR3 is 14 amino acids long. Written as DNA, the CDR3 is TGTGCCAGCAGTGCCGCGACAGGGAACTATGGCTACACCTTC. Its protein is CASSAATGNYGYTF.

This sequence joins TRBV29-1 and TRBJ2-3, with 12 nucleotides matching TRBD1. With 8 bases clipped from V and 3 bases from J, the junction kept 9 bases outside the gene matches. CDR3 size: 15 residues. Per germline, CDR1 SQVTM and CDR2 ANQGSEA. DNA of the CDR3: TGCAGCTCCACCGGGACAGGGGGCCGGACAGATACGCAGTATTTT. This sequence encodes CSSTGTGGRTDTQYF.

The V and J genes are TRBV11-2 and TRBJ1-6; D perhaps matches TRBD1 (5 bases). The germline V gene has CDR1 SGHAT and CDR2 FQNNGV. V shed 5 bases and J shed 10 bases, with 18 bases lying between them. The CDR3 has 15 amino acids. CDR3 loop: CASSIILGGDSPLHF. CDR3 in DNA: TGTGCCAGCAGCATAATCCTGGGAGGGGACTCACCCCTCCACTTT. Variable domain in full (rest from reference TRBV11-2 and TRBJ1-6): EAGVAQSPRYKIIEKRQSVAFWCNPISGHATLYWYQQILGQGPKLLIQFQNNGVVDDSQLPKDRFSAERLKGVDSTLKIQPAKLEDSAVYLCASSIILGGDSPLHFGNGTRLTVT.

The chain recombines TRBV30 with TRBJ1-1; D remains ambiguous. The CDR3 loop spans 14 amino acids. Germline CDR1 is GTSNPN and CDR2 is SVGIG (reference sequence). The V end was cut by 0 bases, the J end by 1 base, with 9 bases between. The CDR3 spells CAWSVLTGNTEAFF. CDR3 DNA: TGTGCCTGGAGTGTACTGACGGGGAACACTGAAGCTTTCTTT.

J is TRBJ1-2 and V is TRBV4-1; no reliable D call. The germline V gene encodes CDR1 MGHRA and CDR2 YSYEKL. Trimming pared 1 base from V and 7 bases from J, leaving 10 bases between. This CDR3 region has 13 residues. The chain's CDR3 is CASSQGRASGYTF. CDR3 DNA: TGCGCCAGCAGCCAAGGAAGGGCATCTGGCTACACCTTC.

In this sample, this clone turned up a few times. This chain connects TRBV11-2 to TRBJ2-3; 7 bases agree with TRBD2. The CDR3 totals 19 residues. V lost 2 bases, J lost 1 base, and 15 bases stayed unmatched. The V gene's germline CDR1 is SGHAT and CDR2 FQNNGV. As DNA, the CDR3 is TGTGCCAGCAGCTTATACGTCTACGTTGGCGGGGGTGGCACAGATACGCAGTATTTT. Translated: CASSLYVYVGGGGTDTQYF.

Regarding this clone: The same CDR3 arises from other DNA sequences in this sample as well. The V call is TRBV4-3, the J call TRBJ2-5, with no clear D. Trimming removed 0 bases at V and 5 bases at J, with 4 bases between. The CDR3 contains 12 residues. Germline V gene sequence: CDR1 LGHNA, CDR2 YSLEER. The DNA of the CDR3 is TGCGCCAGCAGCCAAGATCGGGAGACCCAGTACTTC. It encodes CASSQDRETQYF.

V and J are TRBV5-4 and TRBJ2-6; D not certain. Per the germline V gene, CDR1 is SGHNT and CDR2 is YYREEE (reference sequence). The CDR3 is 15 amino acids. Trimming took off 0 bases at V and 0 bases at J, with 4 bases between the two ends. The chain's CDR3 is CASSLDISGANVLTF. The DNA for the CDR3 is TGTGCCAGCAGCTTGGATATCTCTGGGGCCAACGTCCTGACTTTC. The full variable domain, its missing parts supplied by reference TRBV5-4 and TRBJ2-6, is ETGVTQSPTHLIKTRGQQVTLRCSSQSGHNTVSWYQQALGQGPQFIFQYYREEENGRGNFPPRFSGLQFPNYSSELNVNALELDDSALYLCASSLDISGANVLTFGAGSRLTVL.

In this sample, this clone turned up once. J is TRBJ1-1 and V is TRBV30; possible D gene TRBD1, 5 bases. With 4 bases removed from V and 1 base from J, the gap between germline ends came to 16 bases. The CDR3 extends over 15 amino acids. The V gene's germline CDR1 is GTSNPN and CDR2 SVGIG (reference sequence). The CDR3 loop reads CAWNIPGRANTEAFF. The CDR3 DNA reads TGTGCCTGGAACATCCCCGGCAGGGCGAACACTGAAGCTTTCTTT.

The chain joins TRBV9 to TRBJ1-2; TRBD1 matches at 7 bases. The CDR3 totals 14 residues. V shed 3 bases and J 0 bases; nucleotides not matched to a gene: 2. Per germline, CDR1 SGDLS and CDR2 YYNGEE. The CDR3, as DNA: TGTGCCAGCAGCGAGGGGACAGCTAACTATGGCTACACCTTC. Its protein is CASSEGTANYGYTF.